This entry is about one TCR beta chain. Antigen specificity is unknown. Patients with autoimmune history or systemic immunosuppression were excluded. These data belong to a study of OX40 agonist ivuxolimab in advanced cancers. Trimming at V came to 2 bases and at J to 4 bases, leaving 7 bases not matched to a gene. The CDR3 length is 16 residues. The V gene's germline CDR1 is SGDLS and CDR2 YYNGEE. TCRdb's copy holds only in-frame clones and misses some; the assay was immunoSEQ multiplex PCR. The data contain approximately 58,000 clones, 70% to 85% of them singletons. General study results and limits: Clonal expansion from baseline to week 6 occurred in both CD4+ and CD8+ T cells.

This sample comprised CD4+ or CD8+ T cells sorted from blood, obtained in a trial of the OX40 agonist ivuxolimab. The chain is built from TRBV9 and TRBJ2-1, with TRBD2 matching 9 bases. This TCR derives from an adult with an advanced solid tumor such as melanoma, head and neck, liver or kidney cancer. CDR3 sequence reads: CASSVRAGGIYNEQFF. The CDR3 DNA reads TGTGCCAGCAGCGTGAGGGCGGGAGGGATTTACAATGAGCAGTTCTTC.